One sample yielded the 25 T cell receptor beta chains listed below, sequenced in a study of T cell clonality in common variable immunodeficiency. Produced via immunoSEQ multiplex PCR; TCRdb's table is partial and in-frame only. This sample carries under 45,000 clones and no singletons, and approximately 3.6% goes to the top ten. The specimen was peripheral blood mononuclear cells. All receptors derive from a person aged 18-70 years in good health.

This clone appeared a few times. The CDR3 end lies 3 residues beyond the end of the read and is filled in from the germline J gene. V is TRBV16 and J is TRBJ2-7; 12 bases align to TRBD1. Germline CDR1 KGHSY, CDR2 FQNENV. CDR3 size: 16 residues. V shed 7 bases, J shed 6 bases, and the junction held 13 bases outside the gene matches. CDR3 protein: CASTTSPGQGASEQYF. The sequenced part of the CDR3 DNA is TGTGCCAGCACTACAAGCCCGGGACAGGGGGCGTCCGAG.

This clone was seen ten or more times. The sequenced fragment ends 3 residues before the CDR3 boundary, so the rest is inferred from the germline J gene. The J gene is TRBJ1-3, the V gene TRBV20-1; TRBD1 might be the D (6 bases). CDR3 size: 16 residues. V was shortened by 6 bases and J by 2 bases, with 20 bases between the two germline ends. The V gene's germline CDR1 is DFQATT and CDR2 SNEGSKA (reference sequence). The DNA read from the CDR3 is TGCAGTGCAAAGAGAGATTACAGGGTTCCTGGAAACACC. This encodes CSAKRDYRVPGNT. The whole CDR3 reads CSAKRDYRVPGNTIYF.

This clone was recorded at least ten times. The CDR3 end is not reached by the read, which stops 3 residues before it; the germline J gene fills it in. V and J are TRBV5-1 and TRBJ2-1; no clear D gene. Trimming shortened V by 0 bases and J by 0 bases, and 7 bases separated the two germline ends. The germline V gene has CDR1 SGHRS and CDR2 YFSETQ. This CDR3 spans 15 amino acids. CDR3 DNA (partial): TGCGCCAGCAGCTTGGTACGGTTCTCCTACAATGAG. Its protein product is CASSLVRFSYNE. The full-length CDR3 reads as CASSLVRFSYNEQFF.

Concerning this clone itself: The read ends 3 residues before the CDR3 terminus; that terminus is restored from the germline J gene. The J gene is TRBJ1-1, the V gene TRBV19, with D maybe TRBD1 (5 bases). CDR3 length: 13 residues. Germline CDR1 LNHDA, CDR2 SQIVND (reference sequence). V gave up 3 bases and J gave up 5 bases, with 10 bases separating them. CDR3 sequence reads: CASSIHRTTEAFF. The DNA read from the CDR3 is TGTGCCAGTAGTATTCACAGGACAACTGAA.

This clone was seen repeatedly, ten times or more. Here the CDR3 reads CASSLGQGGSYNEQFF. The sequenced CDR3 bases are TGCGCCAGCAGTCTAGGACAGGGAGGGTCCTACAATGAG. The chain recombines TRBV5-1 with TRBJ2-1, with a possible D match to TRBD1 (8 bases). The read stops 3 residues short of the end of the CDR3; the missing end is completed from the germline J gene. The CDR3 is 16 residues long. Germline CDR1 and CDR2: SGHRS and YFSETQ. Trimming cost V 5 bases and J 1 base, with 16 bases left between them. Full variable domain (remainder filled in from reference TRBV5-1 and TRBJ2-1): KAGVTQTPRYLIKTRGQQVTLSCSPISGHRSVSWYQQTPGQGLQFLFEYFSETQRNKGNFPGRFSGRQFSNSRSEMNVSTLELGDSALYLCASSLGQGGSYNEQFFGPGTRLTVL.

The sample holds many counts of this clone. The read stops 3 residues short of the end of the CDR3; the missing end is completed from the germline J gene. The V call is TRBV7-6, the J call TRBJ2-7; no clear D. Germline V CDR1 and CDR2: SGHVS, FNYEAQ. Trimming shortened V by 6 bases and J by 5 bases, and 20 bases separated the two germline ends. The CDR3 has 15 amino acids. CDR3 DNA (partial): TGTGCCAGCAGTCGTAGAATTTCCCCCCTGGACGAG. The encoded protein is CASSRRISPLDE. The whole CDR3 sequence reads CASSRRISPLDEQYF. The full variable domain, rest sourced from reference TRBV7-6 and TRBJ2-7, is GAGVSQSPRYKVTKRGQDVALRCDPISGHVSLYWYRQALGQGPEFLTYFNYEAQQDKSGLPNDRFSAERPEGSISTLTIQRTEQRDSAMYRCASSRRISPLDEQYFGPGTRLTVT.

This clone was counted many times. The read gets to within 3 residues of the CDR3 end, and the germline J gene fills in the rest. This chain links TRBV20-1 with TRBJ2-3, with 9 bases fitting TRBD2. Germline CDR1 DFQATT, CDR2 SNEGSKA (reference sequence). The CDR3 has 15 amino acids. The trim removed 1 base at V and 2 bases at J, leaving 4 bases unmatched. The sequenced CDR3 bases are TGCAGTGCTAGAGGGCTAGCGGGATCCACAGATACG. Translated, it gives CSARGLAGSTDT. The complete CDR3 protein is CSARGLAGSTDTQYF.

This clone was seen ten or more times. The missing CDR3 end, 3 residues past where the read stops, is filled in from the germline J gene. V is TRBV9 and J is TRBJ2-1, with 10 positions matching TRBD1. Losses at the gene ends were 4 bases for V and 5 bases for J; bases not matched to a gene: 6. Germline V gives CDR1 SGDLS, CDR2 YYNGEE. This CDR3 has 15 amino acids. CDR3 sequence: CASSLGTGVNNEQFF. The part of the CDR3 DNA that was read is TGTGCCAGCAGCCTAGGGACAGGGGTCAACAATGAG.

This clone was seen more than once but under ten times. CDR3 region: CASSLSGRIKSEQFF. The sequenced CDR3 bases are TGTGCCAGCAGCTTAAGCGGGAGAATTAAAAGTGAG. V is TRBV11-1 and J is TRBJ2-1, with TRBD2 identical over 8 bases. The read finishes 3 residues shy of the CDR3 end, and the germline J gene is used to complete it. CDR3 size: 15 residues. V shed 2 bases, J shed 9 bases, and the junction held 9 bases outside the gene matches. The germline CDR1 and CDR2 sequences are SGHAT and FQDESV (reference sequence).

This clone was counted only a few times. The CDR3 is CASSDQAGPRNEQFF. Partial CDR3 DNA: TGTGCCAGCAGTGATCAAGCGGGGCCTCGGAATGAG. The chain joins TRBV25-1 to TRBJ2-1; TRBD2 matches at 7 bases. The CDR3 extends 3 residues past the end of the read, so its final part is completed from the germline J gene. The CDR3 contains 15 residues. With V trimmed by 3 bases and J by 7 bases, 9 bases remained unmatched. In germline, CDR1 is MGHDK, CDR2 SYGVNS.

This clone has ten or more counts. The sequenced fragment ends 3 residues before the CDR3 boundary, so the rest is inferred from the germline J gene. The V gene is TRBV30, the J gene TRBJ2-1; D not resolved. The germline CDR1 and CDR2 sequences are GTSNPN and SVGIG (reference sequence). Trimming stripped 0 bases from V and 7 bases from J, with 10 bases between. This CDR3 is 13 amino acids long. The part of the CDR3 DNA that was read is TGTGCCTGGAGTGTTTGGCAGAAGAATGAG. It is translated as CAWSVWQKNE. In full, the CDR3 reads CAWSVWQKNEQFF.

This clone came up many times. Read coverage stops 3 residues before the CDR3 terminus; the germline J gene supplies the remainder. The rearrangement joins TRBV20-1 to TRBJ2-1, with 7 nucleotides matching TRBD1. The length of the CDR3 is 14 residues. Germline lookup yields CDR1 DFQATT and CDR2 SNEGSKA (reference sequence). With V trimmed by 6 bases and J by 0 bases, 5 bases remained unmatched. Incomplete CDR3 DNA: TGCAGTGCCAACAGGGGTAGCTCCTACAATGAG. Its protein is CSANRGSSYNE. The CDR3 reads in full as CSANRGSSYNEQFF.

Many counts were recorded for this clone. The missing CDR3 end, 3 residues past where the read stops, is filled in from the germline J gene. The gene calls are TRBV11-2 and TRBJ2-3, with D maybe TRBD1 (5 bases). Looked up from germline, CDR1 is SGHAT and CDR2 is FQNNGV. The CDR3 extends over 15 amino acids. V was cut by 5 bases and J by 2 bases, with 14 bases left in between. The CDR3 DNA, read in part, is TGTGCCAGCAGCCCAGTTCAGGGATCCACAGATACG. Its translation is CASSPVQGSTDT. Given in full, the CDR3 is CASSPVQGSTDTQYF. Supplemented by reference TRBV11-2 and TRBJ2-3, the full variable domain reads EAGVAQSPRYKIIEKRQSVAFWCNPISGHATLYWYQQILGQGPKLLIQFQNNGVVDDSQLPKDRFSAERLKGVDSTLKIQPAKLEDSAVYLCASSPVQGSTDTQYFGPGTRLTVL.

This clone was detected many times. The read halts 3 residues ahead of the CDR3 end, with the missing end drawn from the germline J gene. This chain links TRBV30 with TRBJ2-2, with a weak D call TRBD2 (6 bases). Germline V gives CDR1 GTSNPN, CDR2 SVGIG (reference sequence). There are 14 residues in the CDR3. The V end was cut by 4 bases, the J end by 6 bases, with 15 bases between. This CDR3 reads CAWTRLVGAGELFF. The DNA read from the CDR3 is TGTGCCTGGACGAGACTAGTGGGCGCCGGGGAG.

This clone was observed a few times. The sequenced fragment ends 3 residues before the CDR3 boundary, so the rest is inferred from the germline J gene. The chain couples TRBV18 to TRBJ1-4; 7 bases fit TRBD1. J gave up 0 bases and V 3 bases, and 4 bases lay outside the gene matches. There are 16 residues in the CDR3. The V gene's germline CDR1 is KGHSH and CDR2 LQKENI. CDR3 residues: CASSPGQIATNEKLFF. Incomplete CDR3 DNA: TGTGCCAGCTCACCGGGACAGATTGCAACTAATGAAAAA.

Regarding this clone: The DNA ends 3 residues before the CDR3 does, and the rest of the CDR3 is filled in from the germline J gene. The rearrangement uses TRBV30 and TRBJ1-3; no definite D call. The CDR3 is 14 residues long. V shed 1 base and J shed 2 bases, with 9 bases lying between them. The germline gives CDR1 GTSNPN, CDR2 SVGIG (reference sequence). CDR3 bases read: TGTGCCTGGAGTGAATTTATAGCTGGAAACACC. As protein: CAWSEFIAGNT. The CDR3 reads in full as CAWSEFIAGNTIYF.

This clone occurred many times. The CDR3 is cut off 3 residues early in the read; its end comes from the germline J gene. The chain uses TRBV7-6 and TRBJ2-1; D is ambiguous. CDR3 length: 12 residues. Germline-derived CDR1 and CDR2 are SGHVS and FNYEAQ. V lost 1 base and J 7 bases, leaving 5 bases between the germline ends. The sequenced CDR3 bases are TGTGCCAGCAGCTTAGGTGTAAATGAG. Its protein is CASSLGVNE. The entire CDR3 protein reads CASSLGVNEQFF. The variable domain in full, completed from reference TRBV7-6 and TRBJ2-1, reads GAGVSQSPRYKVTKRGQDVALRCDPISGHVSLYWYRQALGQGPEFLTYFNYEAQQDKSGLPNDRFSAERPEGSISTLTIQRTEQRDSAMYRCASSLGVNEQFFGPGTRLTVL.

This clone was detected ten times or more. The read ends 3 residues before the CDR3 terminus; that terminus is restored from the germline J gene. The chain recombines TRBV28 with TRBJ2-3, with TRBD2 matching over 13 bases. The V and J ends lost 10 bases and 4 bases, in that order; junction bases with no gene match: 5. This CDR3 is built from 14 residues. CDR1 is MDHEN, CDR2 SYDVKM, per germline. CDR3 DNA (partial): TGTGCCACGACTAGCGGGAGGAATGCAGATACG. Residues: CATTSGRNADT. The entire CDR3 protein is CATTSGRNADTQYF.

The sample holds many counts of this clone. The CDR3 goes on 3 residues after the read ends, and that part is filled in from the germline J gene. V usage is TRBV9 and J usage is TRBJ1-1; TRBD1 agrees at 11 bases. J was trimmed by 4 bases and V by 3 bases; bases with no gene match: 8. CDR1 and CDR2 (germline): SGDLS, YYNGEE. The CDR3 totals 16 residues. CDR3 bases read: TGTGCCAGCAGCGATTCTGTGGGGACAGGGGGCACTGAA. This sequence encodes CASSDSVGTGGTE. The whole CDR3 sequence is CASSDSVGTGGTEAFF.

Ten or more counts support this clone. The DNA ends 3 residues before the CDR3 does, and the rest of the CDR3 is filled in from the germline J gene. The rearrangement uses TRBV5-1 and TRBJ1-4, with no clear D. CDR1 and CDR2 from the germline V gene are SGHRS and YFSETQ. Trimming removed 0 bases at V and 7 bases at J, with 10 bases between. The CDR3 is 14 amino acids. The part of the CDR3 DNA that was read is TGCGCCAGCAGCTTGGGGACGGCGGGTGAAAAA. It translates to CASSLGTAGEK. The whole CDR3 protein is CASSLGTAGEKLFF.

This clone showed up many times. The read finishes 3 residues shy of the CDR3 end, and the germline J gene is used to complete it. The chain employs TRBV20-1 and TRBJ1-5; the D is unclear. The ends were cut back, 0 bases at V and 2 bases at J, with 14 bases in the middle. CDR1 DFQATT and CDR2 SNEGSKA come from the germline V gene (reference sequence). This CDR3 is built from 16 residues. The CDR3 here is CSARDRRNGRNQPQHF. The sequenced part of the CDR3 DNA is TGCAGTGCTAGAGATAGGAGAAATGGGCGCAATCAGCCC.

This clone was observed many times. The sequenced fragment ends 3 residues before the CDR3 boundary, so the rest is inferred from the germline J gene. V usage is TRBV19 and J usage is TRBJ1-5; 8 nucleotides agree with TRBD1. V dropped 10 bases and J dropped 0; count of bases not matched to a gene: 2. CDR3 length equals 13 residues. CDR1 LNHDA and CDR2 SQIVND come from the germline V gene (reference sequence). The CDR3 region is CATGQGSNQPQHF. The sequenced CDR3 bases are TGTGCCACCGGACAGGGTAGCAATCAGCCC.

A note on this clone: The read falls 3 residues short of the CDR3 end, and the missing part is taken from the germline J gene. This sequence joins TRBV30 and TRBJ1-2; D is possibly TRBD1 (6 bases). The V gene's germline CDR1 is GTSNPN and CDR2 SVGIG (reference sequence). The CDR3 has 13 amino acids. The CDR3 protein is CAWRATGLGGYTF. The sequenced CDR3 bases are TGTGCCTGGAGAGCAACAGGGCTTGGGGGC.

This clone was seen repeatedly, ten times or more. Coverage ceases 3 residues before the CDR3 finishes, and the germline J gene fills in the end. J is TRBJ1-1 and V is TRBV29-1; TRBD1 matches 8 bases. Per the germline V gene, CDR1 is SQVTM and CDR2 is ANQGSEA. Trimming took 7 bases from V and 2 from J; bases not matched to a gene: 6. CDR3 length: 13 amino acids. CDR3 DNA, as far as it was read: TGCAGCGGGAGGACAGGGCTCAACACTGAA. It is translated as CSGRTGLNTE. The whole CDR3 protein reads CSGRTGLNTEAFF.

Concerning this clone itself: The read terminates 3 residues before the CDR3 end, so the remaining end is supplied by the germline J gene. The chain recombines TRBV2 with TRBJ1-1; TRBD1 might be the D (5 bases). V shed 6 bases and J shed 0 bases, with 11 bases lying between them. CDR3 length equals 14 residues. Looked up from germline, CDR1 is SNHLY and CDR2 is FYNNEI. The CDR3 sequence is CASSLRALNTEAFF. The sequenced part of the CDR3 DNA is TGTGCCAGCAGCCTCAGGGCCTTGAACACTGAA.